These T cell receptor beta chains were read from a single sample in a study of OX40 agonist ivuxolimab in advanced cancers. TCRdb's copy holds only in-frame clones and misses some; the assay was immunoSEQ multiplex PCR. The table shows tens of thousands of clones, with less than 90% occurring only once. Sequencing was performed on CD4+ or CD8+ T cells sorted from blood, taken in a trial of the OX40 agonist ivuxolimab. Receptors originate from an adult with an advanced solid tumor such as melanoma, head and neck, liver or kidney cancer. Both conserved end residues are part of each CDR3. D genes are given only for firm matches. Not every row has a clone size; where given, it reads once, few, many or a size class.

D: -; J: TRBJ1-4; size: -; V: TRBV2; DNA: TGTGCCAGCAGACATGGGGGGCTAAGGAATGAAAAACTGTTTTTT; CDR3: CASRHGGLRNEKLFF
D: -; J: TRBJ2-5; size: -; V: TRBV13; DNA: TGTGCCAGCAGCCTCCAAATGGGGGAGACCCAGTACTTC; CDR3: CASSLQMGETQYF
D: TRBD2; J: TRBJ2-5; size: -; V: TRBV7-9; DNA: TGTGCCAGCAGCTTAGTCAGGGGACTAGCGGGGTTCCAAGAGACCCAGTACTTC; CDR3: CASSLVRGLAGFQETQYF
D: -; J: TRBJ2-6; size: few; V: TRBV19; DNA: TGTGCCAGTAGTATAGATCCAAGCTCAGGGCTTGGGGCCAACGTCCTGACTTTC; CDR3: CASSIDPSSGLGANVLTF
D: -; J: TRBJ1-6; size: -; V: TRBV4-3; DNA: TGCGCCAGCAGCCAAGAAAGCTCCTATAATTCACCCCTCCACTTT; CDR3: CASSQESSYNSPLHF
D: -; J: TRBJ2-7; size: once; V: TRBV29-1; DNA: TGCAGCGTTGATCTAGCAGGTGACGAGCAGTACTTC; CDR3: CSVDLAGDEQYF
D: -; J: TRBJ2-7; size: -; V: TRBV15; DNA: TGTGCCACCAGCAGCGAATGGGACGAGCAGTACTTC; CDR3: CATSSEWDEQYF
D: -; J: TRBJ2-1; size: -; V: TRBV7-3; DNA: TGTGCCAGCAGCTTACGCGCCGGGGGGCTCGTCGACAATGAGCAGTTCTTC; CDR3: CASSLRAGGLVDNEQFF
D: TRBD2; J: TRBJ2-2; size: -; V: TRBV7-2; DNA: TGTGCCAGCAGCTTAGAACTAGCGGGAGGGTCGGGGGAGCTGTTTTTT; CDR3: CASSLELAGGSGELFF
D: -; J: TRBJ1-1; size: -; V: TRBV7-9; DNA: TGTGCCAGCAGCTTAGGACCCACTGAAGCTTTCTTT; CDR3: CASSLGPTEAFF